One sample yielded the 23 T cell receptor beta chains listed below, sequenced in a study of long-term antiretroviral therapy in people with HIV (dated by TCRdb to between 2021 and 2023). The immunoSEQ hsTCRB v3.0 assay was used at survey level resolution to sequence the TRB variable region. Imported from immuneACCESS, the table was reduced by TCRdb to in-frame sequences with V and J called. These copies leave out some clones; in studies compared against another copy, an unresolved V gene accounts for under half, and the cause of the remainder is not known. The sample table lists roughly 20,000 clones, about four fifths of them with a count of one. The leading ten clones occupy 6% to 8.5% of the sample. Here the sequenced sample was unsorted PBMCs, taken 1.5 years after starting antiretroviral therapy. Every receptor here comes from a man aged 30 to 39 with HIV.

The J gene is TRBJ2-2, the V gene TRBV6-1; either TRBD1 or TRBD2 may fit D (7 bases each). The V end lost 1 base, the J end lost 3 bases, and 15 bases lay between the germline ends. The CDR3 spans 17 residues. The germline CDR1 and CDR2 sequences are MNHNS and SASEGT. The CDR3 protein is CASSEVKGAGDTGELFF. Here the CDR3 DNA reads TGTGCCAGCAGTGAAGTAAAGGGGGCGGGAGACACCGGGGAGCTGTTTTTT.

The chain carries TRBV11-2 and TRBJ1-2; 7 nucleotides align to TRBD1. Trimming at V came to 5 bases and at J to 6 bases, leaving 6 bases not matched to a gene. CDR1 SGHAT and CDR2 FQNNGV come from the germline V gene. The CDR3 is 13 amino acids. CDR3 sequence (DNA): TGTGCCAGCAGCATACAGGGGCTGGATGGCTACACCTTC. Translation gives CASSIQGLDGYTF.

A few counts support this clone. This chain joins TRBV20-1 and TRBJ2-7; tentative D call: TRBD1 (6 bases). CDR3 length: 11 amino acids. The V end lost 5 bases, the J end lost 6 bases, and 11 bases lay between the germline ends. Germline values: CDR1 DFQATT, CDR2 SNEGSKA (reference sequence). CDR3 residues: CSAAQGPEQYF. In DNA, the CDR3 is TGCAGTGCTGCACAGGGCCCCGAGCAGTACTTC.

The CDR3 is CASSPDREGDTQYF. The CDR3, as DNA: TGCGCCAGCAGCCCGGACAGGGAGGGAGATACGCAGTATTTT. The chain has TRBV5-1 and TRBJ2-3, with a possible D match to TRBD1 (8 bases). Germline lookup yields CDR1 SGHRS and CDR2 YFSETQ. CDR3 length: 14 residues. V was cut by 4 bases and J by 5 bases, with 14 bases left in between.

The rearrangement links TRBV6-5 to TRBJ2-5; TRBD2 matches 7 bases. Unmatched junction bases numbered 3, after V lost 3 bases and J lost 2 bases. Germline CDR1 and CDR2: MNHEY and SVGAGI. CDR3 length: 14 residues. Written as DNA, the CDR3 is TGTGCCAGCAGTTATGGGAGGGGTCAAGAGACCCAGTACTTC. Protein sequence: CASSYGRGQETQYF.

This clone was seen more than once but under ten times. The chain is built from TRBV5-4 and TRBJ1-1; TRBD1 matches 7 bases. The CDR3 length is 13 residues. Losses at the gene ends were 4 bases for V and 4 bases for J; bases not matched to a gene: 4. Germline-derived CDR1 and CDR2 are SGHNT and YYREEE (reference sequence). The CDR3 here is CASSLDRVTEAFF. CDR3 nucleotide sequence: TGTGCCAGCAGCCTTGACAGGGTCACTGAAGCTTTCTTT.

The chain uses TRBV19 and TRBJ2-2; TRBD1 agrees at 9 bases. Germline V gene lookup returns CDR1 LNHDA and CDR2 SQIVND (reference sequence). The length of the CDR3 is 15 residues. V lost 7 bases, J lost 3 bases, and 6 bases stayed unmatched. The CDR3 DNA reads TGTGCCAGTACGCCTTGGACAGGGGACACCGGGGAGCTGTTTTTT. This encodes CASTPWTGDTGELFF.

V usage is TRBV19 and J usage is TRBJ2-2; TRBD1 might be the D (5 bases). The germline CDR1 and CDR2 sequences are LNHDA and SQIVND (reference sequence). Trimming shortened V by 4 bases and J by 0 bases, and 9 bases separated the two germline ends. This CDR3 spans 15 amino acids. In nucleotides, the CDR3 is TGTGCCAGTAGTAAAACAGGAACGAACACCGGGGAGCTGTTTTTT. It translates to CASSKTGTNTGELFF.

The gene calls are TRBV5-4 and TRBJ1-2; 11 bases are a match to TRBD1. The CDR3 runs to 16 residues. Germline assignment: CDR1 SGHNT and CDR2 YYREEE (reference sequence). V was clipped by 2 bases and J by 6 bases; unmatched bases: 9. CDR3 in amino acids: CASSFDPRDRGNGYTF. The CDR3 bases are TGTGCCAGCAGCTTTGATCCTCGGGACAGGGGGAATGGCTACACCTTC. Variable domain in full (rest from reference TRBV5-4 and TRBJ1-2): ETGVTQSPTHLIKTRGQQVTLRCSSQSGHNTVSWYQQALGQGPQFIFQYYREEENGRGNFPPRFSGLQFPNYSSELNVNALELDDSALYLCASSFDPRDRGNGYTFGSGTRLTVV.

A note on this clone: At one end the junction does not follow the germline gene, possibly because of a read error. This chain joins TRBV7-9 and TRBJ2-7; D may be TRBD1 (7 bases). This CDR3 comprises 12 residues. Germline V gene data show CDR1 as SEHNR and CDR2 as FQNEAQ (reference sequence). In DNA, the CDR3 is TGTGCCAGCAGCTTAGATCGCGGGACAGAAAACTTC. This sequence encodes CASSLDRGTENF. The full variable domain, in which reference TRBV7-9 and TRBJ2-7 provide the parts outside the CDR3, is DTGVSQNPRHKITKRGQNVTFRCDPISEHNRLYWYRQTLGQGPEFLTYFQNEAQLEKSRLLSDRFSAERPKGSFSTLEIQRTEQGDSAMYLCASSLDRGTENFGPGTRLTVT.

The chain has TRBV18 and TRBJ1-1; perhaps TRBD1 as D (6 bases). Between the trimmed V and J ends, which lost 1 base and 7 bases, there was a span of 10 bases. The CDR3 spans 13 residues. The germline gives CDR1 KGHSH, CDR2 LQKENI. CDR3 in DNA: TGTGCCAGCTCACCACACCGGGACAATGAAGCTTTCTTT. Residues: CASSPHRDNEAFF.

This clone counts as medium-sized. The chain has TRBV30 and TRBJ2-7; D call uncertain. Germline V gene lookup returns CDR1 GTSNPN and CDR2 SVGIG (reference sequence). This CDR3 is 14 amino acids long. V lost 4 bases, J lost 5 bases, and 18 bases lay in between. CDR3 nucleotide sequence: TGTGCCTGGACCCTAGGGCTACCCACCAACGAGCAGTACTTC. The encoded protein is CAWTLGLPTNEQYF.

The chain is built from TRBV18 and TRBJ1-1; TRBD1 aligns across 8 bases. Germline V gene sequence: CDR1 KGHSH, CDR2 LQKENI. CDR3 size: 13 residues. V gave up 2 bases and J gave up 6 bases; unmatched junction bases: 2. Written as DNA, the CDR3 is TGTGCCAGCTCACCAGGACAGGGAGCTGAAGCTTTCTTT. Translating gives CASSPGQGAEAFF.

The chain carries TRBV30 and TRBJ1-2; a weak D match, TRBD1 (5 bases). Deletions cut 3 bases from V and 4 bases from J, with 18 bases between. This CDR3 contains 15 residues. Per germline, CDR1 GTSNPN and CDR2 SVGIG (reference sequence). The CDR3, as DNA: TGTGCCTGGAGCGACCCTTTGGGGCAGCTCTATGGCTACACCTTC. This encodes CAWSDPLGQLYGYTF.

The genes are TRBV6-5 and TRBJ1-1; TRBD1 matches 8 bases. Looked up from germline, CDR1 is MNHEY and CDR2 is SVGAGI. The CDR3 sequence is 13 residues long. V lost 2 bases and J lost 8; bases outside the gene matches: 4. CDR3 in DNA: TGTGCCAGCAGTTACCAGGGGGCTGGAGAAGCTTTCTTT. This encodes CASSYQGAGEAFF.

J is TRBJ1-1 and V is TRBV25-1; tentative D call: TRBD1 (6 bases). Germline V gives CDR1 MGHDK, CDR2 SYGVNS. The germline V and J ends were trimmed by 2 bases and 5 bases, with 15 bases remaining between them. The CDR3 length is 15 residues. CDR3 DNA sequence: TGTGCCAGCAGTGAAATGTTTGGGGGCAGGACTGAAGCTTTCTTT. Translation: CASSEMFGGRTEAFF.

The rearrangement uses TRBV5-1 and TRBJ2-1; 7 positions match TRBD1. Germline CDR1 SGHRS, CDR2 YFSETQ. The CDR3 consists of 15 residues. J lost 4 bases, V lost 5 bases, and 9 bases had no gene match. The CDR3 DNA follows: TGCGCCAGCAGGATCAGACAGGGAGAGTACAATGAGCAGTTCTTC. Amino acids: CASRIRQGEYNEQFF.

This clone was found once. This chain uses TRBV30 with TRBJ1-3, with D unclear. The CDR3 has 13 residues. Germline V CDR1 and CDR2: GTSNPN, SVGIG (reference sequence). V was cut by 2 bases and J by 0 bases, with 5 bases left in between. DNA of the CDR3: TGTGCCTGGAGTCTGAGCTCTGGAAACACCATATATTTT. It specifies CAWSLSSGNTIYF.

The chain links TRBV28 to TRBJ1-2; TRBD1 is a possible D gene (5 bases). Between the trimmed V and J ends, which lost 3 bases and 2 bases, there was a span of 10 bases. Germline V gene lookup returns CDR1 MDHEN and CDR2 SYDVKM. The CDR3 is made up of 14 amino acids. The CDR3 protein is CASSFSRENYGYTF. DNA of the CDR3: TGTGCCAGCAGTTTCTCCAGGGAAAACTATGGCTACACCTTC.

The V and J genes are TRBV30 and TRBJ1-1; TRBD1 is a possible D gene (5 bases). Germline V gene sequence: CDR1 GTSNPN, CDR2 SVGIG (reference sequence). The CDR3 runs to 10 residues. Trimming took off 6 bases at V and 10 bases at J, with 12 bases between the two ends. CDR3 loop: CACQRGGAFF. In DNA, the CDR3 is TGTGCCTGCCAGCGGGGGGGAGCTTTCTTT.

The chain joins TRBV4-1 to TRBJ2-7; D call uncertain. The CDR3 covers 14 residues. Trimming took 3 bases from V and 2 from J, leaving 11 bases between them. CDR1 and CDR2 (germline): MGHRA, YSYEKL. DNA of the CDR3: TGCGCCAGCAGCCAGACGACGACAACCTACGAGCAGTACTTC. Translated, it gives CASSQTTTTYEQYF.

The chain couples TRBV5-1 to TRBJ1-6; no clear D gene. Looked up from germline, CDR1 is SGHRS and CDR2 is YFSETQ. CDR3 length equals 15 residues. V lost 0 bases to trimming and J lost 7 bases, with 11 bases between them. CDR3: CASSLVSGLNSPLHF. The CDR3 DNA reads as TGCGCCAGCAGCTTGGTGTCGGGATTAAATTCACCCCTCCACTTT. The variable domain in full, completed from reference TRBV5-1 and TRBJ1-6, reads KAGVTQTPRYLIKTRGQQVTLSCSPISGHRSVSWYQQTPGQGLQFLFEYFSETQRNKGNFPGRFSGRQFSNSRSEMNVSTLELGDSALYLCASSLVSGLNSPLHFGNGTRLTVT.

This clone occurred once. The rearrangement joins TRBV7-2 to TRBJ2-3; D is ambiguous. Trimming removed 2 bases at V and 4 bases at J, with 16 bases between. The CDR3 has 16 amino acids. The germline gives CDR1 SGHTA, CDR2 FQGNSA. CDR3 nucleotides: TGTGCCAGCAGCTTAATAACCATCGTCAAGCCAGATACGCAGTATTTT. Protein: CASSLITIVKPDTQYF.